The 5 T cell receptor beta chains below come from one sample, sequenced in a study of early T cells in non-severe SARS-CoV-2 infection. From the 5' RACE reads, TCRdb called clonotypes with MiXCR, one entry per CDR3 protein. The sample comprises about 130,000 distinct CDR3 sequences, under 15% of which are singletons, and roughly a fifth rests with the top ten. Sequencing was carried out using whole blood. The receptors stem from an adult who was a healthcare worker with PCR-confirmed SARS-CoV-2 infection or an uninfected control (not recorded which).

This clonotype occurred a few times. The chain joins TRBV2 to TRBJ1-2; D gene uncertain. This CDR3 region has 12 residues. V shed 4 bases and J shed 4 bases, with 7 bases lying between them. CDR1 and CDR2 (germline): SNHLY, FYNNEI. CDR3 amino acids: CASSAELYGYTF. The CDR3 DNA reads TGTGCCAGCAGTGCGGAGCTCTATGGCTACACCTTC.

At least ten counts were recorded for this clonotype. V gene TRBV10-2 combines with J gene TRBJ2-2, with D possibly being TRBD2 (5 bases). The V gene lost 4 bases and the J gene lost 8 bases, with 17 bases spanning the gap. Per germline, CDR1 WSHSY and CDR2 SAAADI. The CDR3 contains 15 residues. CDR3 loop: CASSGGYLSTGELFF. The CDR3 nucleotides are TGCGCCAGCAGTGGAGGGTATCTCTCTACGGGGGAGCTGTTTTTT.

The rearrangement joins TRBV10-1 to TRBJ2-1; D uncertain. The ends were cut back, 0 bases at V and 6 bases at J, with 3 bases in the middle. The CDR3 length is 12 residues. Germline V gives CDR1 WNHNN, CDR2 SYGVQD (reference sequence). CDR3 amino acids: CASSESGNEQFF. In DNA, the CDR3 is TGCGCCAGCAGTGAGTCGGGCAATGAGCAGTTCTTC.

The CDR3 coding sequence is TGTGCCAGCAGCTTGACAGGGACTACCTACGAGCAGTACTTC. Protein product: CASSLTGTTYEQYF. The chain combines TRBV5-5 with TRBJ2-7, with D perhaps matching TRBD2 (7 bases). Between the trimmed V and J ends, which lost 1 base and 2 bases, there was a span of 10 bases. The CDR3 runs to 14 residues. The germline gives CDR1 SGHKS, CDR2 YYEKEE (reference sequence).

The V gene is TRBV6-6, the J gene TRBJ1-6; 10 bases match TRBD1. The CDR3 contains 16 residues. The V segment lost 2 bases and the J segment 9 bases; nucleotides outside the gene matches: 7. Germline V lookup: CDR1 MNHNY, CDR2 SVGAGI (reference sequence). The CDR3 DNA follows: TGTGCCAGCAGTTACGCGACAGGGGGCAACGTTTCACCCCTCCACTTT. This codes for CASSYATGGNVSPLHF.